The 8 T cell receptor beta chains in this list originate from one sample, sequenced in a study of CD8+CD57+ T cells in acquired aplastic anemia. TCR beta VDJ and CDR3 profiling used genomic DNA as template. TCRdb ran MiXCR on the reads and lists one entry per CDR3 protein. The data show about 170,000 distinct CDR3 sequences, 60% to 70% seen once. Sequenced sample: sorted CD4+, CD8+, or CD8+CD57+ T cells (not recorded which) from PBMCs. Receptors were obtained from a human donor in good health.

The chain recombines TRBV2 with TRBJ1-3; D gene ambiguous. CDR1 is SNHLY and CDR2 is FYNNEI in the germline V gene. The CDR3 is made up of 13 amino acids. The ends were cut back, 7 bases at V and 0 bases at J, with 7 bases in the middle. The CDR3 coding sequence is TGTGCCAGCATCCCGGGCTCTGGAAACACCATATATTTT. This encodes CASIPGSGNTIYF.

This chain links TRBV24-1 with TRBJ2-3; TRBD2 might be the D (5 bases). CDR1 is KGHDR, CDR2 SFDVKD, per germline. The CDR3 sequence is 17 residues long. V was cut by 3 bases and J by 1 base, with 16 bases left in between. The CDR3 DNA sequence: TGTGCCACCAGTGATGCCGGGGAGTTGAGTGGCACAGATACGCAGTATTTT. It is translated as CATSDAGELSGTDTQYF.

This clonotype was observed a handful of times. The chain uses TRBV19 and TRBJ1-1; D perhaps matches TRBD1 (6 bases). In germline, CDR1 is LNHDA, CDR2 SQIVND (reference sequence). The CDR3 is made up of 14 amino acids. V was shortened by 2 bases and J by 9 bases, with 16 bases between the two germline ends. CDR3 bases: TGTGCCAGTAGTATAAGCATGGAGGGACAAAAAGCTTTCTTT. This sequence encodes CASSISMEGQKAFF.

The chain combines TRBV20-1 with TRBJ1-2; D call uncertain. The CDR3 has 13 amino acids. Germline loops: CDR1 DFQATT, CDR2 SNEGSKA (reference sequence). Trimming stripped 3 bases from V and 3 bases from J, with 11 bases between. The chain's CDR3 is CSASKVGHYGYTF. For the CDR3, the DNA is TGCAGTGCTAGTAAGGTAGGCCACTATGGCTACACCTTC.

CDR3 amino acids: CAIRGLAEDEQFF. As DNA, the CDR3 is TGTGCCATCAGAGGACTAGCGGAGGATGAGCAGTTCTTC. V gene TRBV10-3 combines with J gene TRBJ2-1, with TRBD2 matching over 10 bases. V lost 6 bases, J lost 8 bases, and 4 bases stayed unmatched. This CDR3 is built from 13 residues. The germline CDR1 and CDR2 sequences are ENHRY and SYGVKD.

Many counts were recorded for this clonotype. J is TRBJ2-5 and V is TRBV7-9; TRBD1 aligns across 8 bases. V gave up 1 base and J gave up 1 base; unmatched junction bases: 8. The length of the CDR3 is 17 residues. The germline gives CDR1 SEHNR, CDR2 FQNEAQ (reference sequence). CDR3: CASSLETGVWVQETQYF. The CDR3, as DNA: TGTGCCAGCAGCTTAGAGACAGGGGTTTGGGTCCAAGAGACCCAGTACTTC.

This clonotype has just a few counts. For the CDR3, the DNA is TGTGCCAGCAGTTTCGGACAGGGACAGGGCTACACCTTC. Residues: CASSFGQGQGYTF. This chain uses TRBV7-6 with TRBJ1-2; 8 nucleotides agree with TRBD1. Germline-derived CDR1 and CDR2 are SGHVS and FNYEAQ. The length of the CDR3 is 13 residues. V was pared by 6 bases and J by 8 bases, with 8 bases of the junction left unmatched.

This chain links TRBV12-3 or TRBV12-4 with TRBJ2-2, with D hard to call. Trimming removed 5 bases at V and 5 bases at J, with 9 bases between. CDR3 size: 13 residues. CDR3 residues: CASSRLQTGELFF. For the CDR3, the DNA is TGTGCCAGCAGTCGATTACAGACCGGGGAGCTGTTTTTT.